This T cell receptor beta chain was retrieved from a study of Graves' ophthalmopathy and Graves' hyperthyroidism. Germline V gene lookup returns CDR1 SGHTA and CDR2 FQGNSA. The length of the CDR3 is 16 residues. V shed 0 bases and J shed 0 bases, with 11 bases lying between them. For repertoire sequencing, the TCR beta CDR3 regions were amplified from RNA transcripts. HTBI primers were employed in first-round RT-PCR, then a second-round multiplex PCR followed. TCRdb recomputed calls from the multiplex PCR reads with MiXCR, one row per CDR3 protein. There are under 350,000 distinct CDR3 sequences in the sample; about a sixth occur only once, and roughly an eighth lies in the top ten. This clonotype was seen at least ten times.

The chain uses TRBV7-2 and TRBJ1-2; D is perhaps TRBD1 (5 bases). This sequence originates from an adult man with Graves' ophthalmopathy. Sequenced: peripheral blood. The CDR3 DNA is TGTGCCAGCAGCTTAGCGTTGGGGACCGCTAACTATGGCTACACCTTC. Translating gives CASSLALGTANYGYTF.